The 11 T cell receptor beta chains presented below share a single source sample, sequenced in a study of T cells expressing NK-cell markers. TCRdb reprocessed the 5' RACE reads and reports one entry per CDR3 protein, with no DNA. The table for this sample gives roughly 8,100 distinct CDR3 sequences. The sequenced material came from blood T cells: a sorted CD56 or NKG2C T cell subset, CD4+ or CD8+ T cells, or bulk PBMC T cells (not recorded which). The receptor source for this set is a man aged 18 to 35 in good health.

In terms of frequency, this clonotype is large. The chain recombines TRBV3-1 with TRBJ2-1; the TCRdb call, TRBD2, lacks DNA for checking. Germline lookup yields CDR1 LGHDT and CDR2 YNNKEL (reference sequence). The length of the CDR3 is 17 residues. The CDR3 loop is CASSPRGSGRNTDEQFF.

CDR3 amino acids: CASSSPGRTNTGELFF. The chain recombines TRBV13 with TRBJ2-2. The germline CDR1 and CDR2 sequences are PRHDT and FYEKMQ (reference sequence). The CDR3 is 16 residues long.

This chain connects TRBV11-3 to TRBJ2-1; TCRdb picks TRBD1, but there is no DNA to check that call. Germline CDR1 reads SGHNT; CDR2 reads YENEEA. The CDR3 totals 14 residues. The CDR3: CASSLEQGHNEQFF.

According to its frequency, this clonotype is medium-sized. The V and J genes are TRBV11-2 and TRBJ2-2; absent DNA, TCRdb's TRBD2 call cannot be checked. The CDR3 length is 18 residues. Germline CDR1 and CDR2: SGHAT and FQNNGV. The CDR3 region is CASSLRGDLRTNTGELFF.

Considering frequency, this clonotype is medium-sized. The rearrangement uses TRBV29-1 and TRBJ2-1; as DNA is missing, the TRBD1 call by TCRdb cannot be tested. The germline gives CDR1 SQVTM, CDR2 ANQGSEA. The CDR3 is 15 residues long. This CDR3 is CSVERTGRLRNEQFF.

By frequency, this clonotype registers medium-sized. This chain connects TRBV12-3 or TRBV12-4 to TRBJ2-1; absent DNA, TCRdb's TRBD2 call cannot be checked. This CDR3 is 13 amino acids long. The chain's CDR3 is CASSLKGAGERFF.

This clonotype is identified as medium-sized from frequency. The chain has TRBV6-5 and TRBJ1-5. CDR1 and CDR2 (germline): MNHEY, SVGAGI. The CDR3 sequence is 16 residues long. The CDR3 is CASSSRGLGGNQPQHF.

This sequence joins TRBV5-4 and TRBJ2-3; TCRdb designates TRBD1, a call that cannot be tested without DNA. The CDR3 runs 15 residues. CDR1 SGHNT and CDR2 YYREEE come from the germline V gene (reference sequence). The CDR3: CASSAGRSSTDTQYF. The variable domain in full, completed from reference TRBV5-4 and TRBJ2-3, reads ETGVTQSPTHLIKTRGQQVTLRCSSQSGHNTVSWYQQALGQGPQFIFQYYREEENGRGNFPPRFSGLQFPNYSSELNVNALELDDSALYLCASSAGRSSTDTQYFGPGTRLTVL.

The chain couples TRBV2 to TRBJ2-3; TCRdb's assignment of TRBD1 cannot be checked, as there is no DNA. Germline V gene sequence: CDR1 SNHLY, CDR2 FYNNEI. This CDR3 is 15 amino acids long. The CDR3 reads CASSGGGQGSDTQYF.

The rearrangement uses TRBV10-3 and TRBJ2-1; the D call of TRBD1 rests on TCRdb alone, since no DNA is present to check it. The CDR3 runs to 16 residues. The germline CDR1 and CDR2 sequences are ENHRY and SYGVKD. The CDR3 protein is CAISEAGQGAYSEQFF.

By frequency, this clonotype is medium-sized. The chain uses TRBV4-2 and TRBJ2-7. Per the germline V gene, CDR1 is LGHNA and CDR2 is YNFKEQ. This CDR3 spans 15 amino acids. This chain's CDR3 is CASSQDWQDRDEQYF.